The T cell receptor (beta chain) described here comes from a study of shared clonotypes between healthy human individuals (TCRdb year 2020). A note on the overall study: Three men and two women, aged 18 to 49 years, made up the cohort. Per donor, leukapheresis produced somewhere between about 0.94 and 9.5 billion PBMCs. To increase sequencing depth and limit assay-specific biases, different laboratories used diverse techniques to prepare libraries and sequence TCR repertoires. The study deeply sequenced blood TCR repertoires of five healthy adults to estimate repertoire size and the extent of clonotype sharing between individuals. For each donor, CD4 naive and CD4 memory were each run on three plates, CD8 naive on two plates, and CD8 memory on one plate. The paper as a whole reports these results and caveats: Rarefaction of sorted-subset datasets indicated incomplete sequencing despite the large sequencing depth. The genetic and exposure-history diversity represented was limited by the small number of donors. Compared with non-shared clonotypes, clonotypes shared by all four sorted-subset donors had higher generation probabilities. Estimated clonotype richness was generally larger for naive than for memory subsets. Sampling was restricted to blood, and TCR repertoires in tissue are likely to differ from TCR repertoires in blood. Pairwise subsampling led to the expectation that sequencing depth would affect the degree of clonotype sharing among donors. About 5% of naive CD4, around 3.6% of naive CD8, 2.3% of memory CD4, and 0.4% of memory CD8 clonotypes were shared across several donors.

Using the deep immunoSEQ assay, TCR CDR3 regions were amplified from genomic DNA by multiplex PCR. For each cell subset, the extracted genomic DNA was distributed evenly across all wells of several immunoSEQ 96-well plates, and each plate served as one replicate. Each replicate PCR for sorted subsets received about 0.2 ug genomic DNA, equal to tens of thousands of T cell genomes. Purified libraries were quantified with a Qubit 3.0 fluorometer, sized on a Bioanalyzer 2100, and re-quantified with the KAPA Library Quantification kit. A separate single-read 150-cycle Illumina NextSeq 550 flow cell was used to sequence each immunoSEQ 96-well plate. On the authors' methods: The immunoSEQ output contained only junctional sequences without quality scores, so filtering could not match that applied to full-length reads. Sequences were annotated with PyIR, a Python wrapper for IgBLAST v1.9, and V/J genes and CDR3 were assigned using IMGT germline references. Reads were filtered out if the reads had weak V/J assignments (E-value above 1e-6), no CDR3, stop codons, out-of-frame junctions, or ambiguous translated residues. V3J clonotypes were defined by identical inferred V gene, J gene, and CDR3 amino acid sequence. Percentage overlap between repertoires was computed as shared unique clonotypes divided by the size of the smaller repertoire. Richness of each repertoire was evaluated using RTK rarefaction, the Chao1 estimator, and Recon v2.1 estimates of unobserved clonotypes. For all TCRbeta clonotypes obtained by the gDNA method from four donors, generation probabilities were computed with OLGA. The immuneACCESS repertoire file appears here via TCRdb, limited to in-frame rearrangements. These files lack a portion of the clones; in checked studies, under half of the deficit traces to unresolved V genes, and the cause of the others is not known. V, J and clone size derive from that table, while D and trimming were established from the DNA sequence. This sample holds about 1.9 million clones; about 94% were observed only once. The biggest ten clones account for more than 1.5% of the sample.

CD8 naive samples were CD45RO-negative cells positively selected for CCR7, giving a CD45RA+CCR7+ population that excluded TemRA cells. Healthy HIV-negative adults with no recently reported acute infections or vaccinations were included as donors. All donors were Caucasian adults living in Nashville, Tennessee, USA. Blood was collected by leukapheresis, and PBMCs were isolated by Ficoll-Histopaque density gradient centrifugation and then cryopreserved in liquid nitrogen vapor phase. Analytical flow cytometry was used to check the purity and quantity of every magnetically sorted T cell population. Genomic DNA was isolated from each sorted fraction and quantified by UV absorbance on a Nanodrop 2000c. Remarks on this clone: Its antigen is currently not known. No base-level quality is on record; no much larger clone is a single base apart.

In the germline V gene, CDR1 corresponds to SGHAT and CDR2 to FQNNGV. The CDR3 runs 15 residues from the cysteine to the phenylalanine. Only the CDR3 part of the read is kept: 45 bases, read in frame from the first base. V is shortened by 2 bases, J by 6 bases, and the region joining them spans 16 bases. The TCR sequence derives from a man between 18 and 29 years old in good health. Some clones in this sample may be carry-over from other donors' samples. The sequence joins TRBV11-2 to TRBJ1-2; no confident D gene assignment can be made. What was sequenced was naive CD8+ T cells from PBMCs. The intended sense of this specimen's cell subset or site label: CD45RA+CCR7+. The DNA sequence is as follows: TGTGCCAGCAGCTTAAATAACAGATTACTCAATGGCTACACCTTC. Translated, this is CASSLNNRLLNGYTF.